This passage covers 28 T cell receptor beta chains from one sample sequenced in a study of pediatric ulcerative colitis. Profiled with immunoSEQ multiplex PCR; TCRdb holds only in-frame clones, not every one. The sample lists approximately 60,000 clones, about nine tenths occurring once. The source material was blood. These TCRs come from a boy between 10 and 17 years old with severe ulcerative colitis.

The CDR3 reads CAPASGTDTQYF. CDR3 nucleotides: TGTGCCCCAGCGAGCGGCACAGATACGCAGTATTTT. J is TRBJ2-3 and V is TRBV6-6; D unresolved. V was trimmed by 11 bases and J by 1 base, leaving 10 bases between them. Germline V gene data show CDR1 as MNHNY and CDR2 as SVGAGI (reference sequence). This CDR3 has 12 residues.

The chain has TRBV28 and TRBJ2-3; the match to TRBD2 covers 10 bases. V lost 7 bases, J lost 5 bases, and 9 bases stayed unmatched. Germline V gene sequence: CDR1 MDHEN, CDR2 SYDVKM. This CDR3 is 15 amino acids long. The CDR3 DNA follows: TGTGCCAGCACCCCTCTAGCGGGAGTTGGAGATACGCAGTATTTT. Translated: CASTPLAGVGDTQYF.

The gene calls are TRBV9 and TRBJ2-5; D is unresolved. Germline V CDR1 and CDR2: SGDLS, YYNGEE. The CDR3 length is 15 residues. The germline V and J ends were trimmed by 3 bases and 10 bases, with 22 bases remaining between them. Here the CDR3 DNA reads TGTGCCAGCAGCGCCTCCGGACCCTCCGGTGTGGACCAGTACTTC. Its protein product is CASSASGPSGVDQYF.

The rearrangement uses TRBV7-9 and TRBJ2-7; D ambiguous. The CDR3 length is 15 residues. V shed 2 bases and J shed 3 bases, with 14 bases lying between them. The germline gives CDR1 SEHNR, CDR2 FQNEAQ (reference sequence). The CDR3 sequence: CASSLSWGSNYEQYF. CDR3 coding DNA: TGTGCCAGCAGCTTATCGTGGGGTTCCAACTACGAGCAGTACTTC.

The chain combines TRBV5-1 with TRBJ1-2; D is unclear. The germline V gene has CDR1 SGHRS and CDR2 YFSETQ. V was clipped by 0 bases and J by 8 bases, with 8 bases between them. The CDR3 extends over 12 amino acids. CDR3 residues: CASSLDGNGYTF. Here the CDR3 DNA reads TGCGCCAGCAGCTTGGACGGGAACGGCTACACCTTC.

This clone has just one count. The V and J genes are TRBV30 and TRBJ1-3; D is unresolved. The germline V gene has CDR1 GTSNPN and CDR2 SVGIG (reference sequence). V lost 2 bases and J 0 bases, leaving 8 bases between the germline ends. CDR3 length: 14 residues. The CDR3 reads CAWSSGFSGNTIYF. As DNA, the CDR3 is TGTGCCTGGAGTTCGGGTTTCTCTGGAAACACCATATATTTT.

The V gene is TRBV5-1, the J gene TRBJ2-7; TRBD1 agrees at 9 bases. V shed 5 bases, J shed 1 base, and the junction held 7 bases outside the gene matches. The germline gives CDR1 SGHRS, CDR2 YFSETQ. CDR3 length: 15 amino acids. This CDR3 is CASRDRGASSYEQYF. The CDR3 region has the DNA TGCGCCAGCAGAGACAGGGGGGCGAGTTCCTACGAGCAGTACTTC.

The genes are TRBV5-1 and TRBJ2-2; tentative D call: TRBD2 (5 bases). V lost 6 bases and J lost 0, with 12 bases in between. The CDR3 has 15 residues. Germline lookup yields CDR1 SGHRS and CDR2 YFSETQ. CDR3 amino acids: CASTQSGPNTGELFF. CDR3 coding DNA: TGCGCCAGCACACAAAGCGGACCGAACACCGGGGAGCTGTTTTTT.

The sample holds one count of this clone. V gene TRBV27 combines with J gene TRBJ2-5, with D unclear. CDR1 and CDR2 (germline): MNHEY, SMNVEV (reference sequence). V lost 2 bases, J lost 1 base, and 14 bases lay in between. The CDR3 has 16 residues. The CDR3 is CASSLLPSVLQETQYF. In nucleotides, the CDR3 is TGTGCCAGCAGTTTACTTCCCAGTGTCCTCCAAGAGACCCAGTACTTC.

V is TRBV5-6 and J is TRBJ2-5; no reliable D call. The ends were cut back, 4 bases at V and 5 bases at J, with 6 bases in the middle. The CDR3 runs to 11 residues. CDR1 and CDR2 (germline): SGHDT, YYEEEE. CDR3 region: CASSREETQYF. The DNA of the CDR3 is TGTGCCAGCAGCCGAGAGGAGACCCAGTACTTC.

The chain employs TRBV19 and TRBJ2-7; D not resolved. V was clipped by 5 bases and J by 6 bases, with 26 bases between them. CDR1 LNHDA and CDR2 SQIVND come from the germline V gene (reference sequence). The CDR3 has 17 residues. The CDR3 region has the DNA TGTGCCAGTAGTGCCATCAAACCGGAAGGTTCTCTAGGCGAGCAGTACTTC. Protein: CASSAIKPEGSLGEQYF.

J is TRBJ2-4 and V is TRBV30; D is possibly TRBD1 or TRBD2 (5 bases each). The CDR3 has 14 amino acids. Germline assignment: CDR1 GTSNPN and CDR2 SVGIG (reference sequence). V lost 1 base to trimming and J lost 4 bases, with 11 bases between them. Here the CDR3 reads CAWSGGTVKNIQYF. The CDR3 bases are TGTGCCTGGAGTGGAGGGACCGTTAAAAACATTCAGTACTTC.

This chain connects TRBV30 to TRBJ2-7, with 12 bases matching TRBD1. Germline V CDR1 and CDR2: GTSNPN, SVGIG (reference sequence). There are 15 residues in the CDR3. V lost 1 base to trimming and J lost 6 bases; unmatched junction nucleotides: 7. CDR3 nucleotides: TGTGCCTGGAGTGCCGGGACAGGGGGCATGGTCGAGCAGTACTTC. Amino acid sequence: CAWSAGTGGMVEQYF.

V gene TRBV11-1 combines with J gene TRBJ2-1; the D is unclear. The CDR3 has 13 amino acids. The V and J ends lost 4 bases and 7 bases respectively, with 11 bases between them. The germline CDR1 and CDR2 sequences are SGHAT and FQDESV (reference sequence). Written as DNA, the CDR3 is TGTGCCAGCAGCTACCCGGATTGGAATGAGCAGTTCTTC. Its protein is CASSYPDWNEQFF.

This sequence joins TRBV9 and TRBJ2-5; D possibly corresponds to TRBD1 (6 bases). CDR1 is SGDLS and CDR2 is YYNGEE in the germline V gene. The ends were cut back, 0 bases at V and 4 bases at J, with 16 bases in the middle. This CDR3 region has 16 residues. DNA of the CDR3: TGTGCCAGCAGCGTAGGACAACAGGGATGGGGAGAGACCCAGTACTTC. Amino acid sequence: CASSVGQQGWGETQYF.

This chain links TRBV19 with TRBJ2-1, with TRBD1 matching over 9 bases. V was pared by 1 base and J by 4 bases, with 2 bases of the junction left unmatched. The V gene's germline CDR1 is LNHDA and CDR2 SQIVND (reference sequence). The CDR3 has 15 residues. The CDR3: CASSIGDRVYNEQFF. The CDR3 bases are TGTGCCAGTAGTATAGGGGACAGGGTTTACAATGAGCAGTTCTTC.

This chain uses TRBV18 with TRBJ2-1, with 10 bases matching TRBD2. The CDR3 is 14 amino acids. Germline lookup yields CDR1 KGHSH and CDR2 LQKENI. V trimming: 5 bases; J trimming: 8 bases; junction bases outside the gene matches: 6. The CDR3 loop reads CASSEAGGAHEQFF. The CDR3 region has the DNA TGTGCCAGCTCAGAAGCGGGGGGGGCCCATGAGCAGTTCTTC.

This clone was picked up a small number of times. The rearrangement links TRBV19 to TRBJ1-2; TRBD1 aligns across 7 bases. Germline assignment: CDR1 LNHDA and CDR2 SQIVND (reference sequence). J was trimmed by 3 bases and V by 4 bases; bases with no gene match: 8. The CDR3 totals 15 residues. The CDR3 here is CASSNPGTDDYGYTF. In DNA form, the CDR3 reads TGTGCCAGTAGTAACCCCGGGACAGATGACTATGGCTACACCTTC.

V usage is TRBV6-1 and J usage is TRBJ2-7; the D gene is possibly TRBD2 (5 bases). The germline CDR1 and CDR2 sequences are MNHNS and SASEGT. V dropped 7 bases and J dropped 2 bases, with 12 bases sitting between them. This CDR3 has 13 residues. CDR3: CASNSRGTYEQYF. In nucleotides, the CDR3 is TGTGCCAGCAATTCCCGGGGAACCTACGAGCAGTACTTC.

This clone was counted a few times. CDR3 loop: CAYAISGSSYEQYF. The CDR3 DNA is TGTGCCTACGCCATCAGCGGGAGCTCCTACGAGCAGTACTTC. V gene TRBV30 combines with J gene TRBJ2-7; the match to TRBD2 covers 8 bases. Trimming took 7 bases from V and 0 from J; bases not matched to a gene: 8. CDR1 is GTSNPN and CDR2 is SVGIG in the germline V gene (reference sequence). The CDR3 covers 14 residues.

This clone was detected only once. The chain joins TRBV2 to TRBJ2-1, with 11 bases aligning to TRBD2. The ends lost 5 bases at V and 7 bases at J; junction bases unmatched: 7. The germline V gene has CDR1 SNHLY and CDR2 FYNNEI. The CDR3 runs to 15 residues. The CDR3 DNA follows: TGTGCCAGCAGTACGCAGGGACTAGCGGATAATGAGCAGTTCTTC. This sequence encodes CASSTQGLADNEQFF.

This chain uses TRBV12-5 with TRBJ2-5, with 9 bases that match TRBD1. This CDR3 has 15 residues. Trimming removed 2 bases from V and 5 bases from J; junction bases left unmatched: 6. Germline loops: CDR1 LGHNT, CDR2 FRNRAP. This CDR3 is CASGLLQGAQETQYF. The CDR3 region has the DNA TGTGCTAGTGGTTTGTTACAGGGGGCTCAGGAGACCCAGTACTTC.

J is TRBJ2-1 and V is TRBV6-5; 8 bases are shared with TRBD2. V lost 8 bases to trimming and J lost 4 bases; unmatched junction nucleotides: 7. The CDR3 length is 14 residues. From germline, CDR1 is MNHEY and CDR2 SVGAGI. The CDR3 protein is CASSSAGVYNEQFF. As DNA, the CDR3 is TGTGCCAGCTCGTCAGCGGGAGTATACAATGAGCAGTTCTTC.

The chain employs TRBV6-1 and TRBJ2-7, with D perhaps TRBD2 (7 bases). The CDR3 sequence is 15 residues long. Trimming removed 6 bases from V and 2 bases from J, with 17 bases in between. The germline gives CDR1 MNHNS, CDR2 SASEGT. CDR3 nucleotides: TGTGCCAGCAGCGGGGGAGGGGCAGGGGCCTACGAGCAGTACTTC. Translated, it gives CASSGGGAGAYEQYF.

The V and J genes are TRBV14 and TRBJ2-7, with D unresolved. CDR1 and CDR2 (germline): SGHDN, FVKESK. This CDR3 is built from 15 residues. With 5 bases removed from V and 6 bases from J, the gap between germline ends came to 20 bases. CDR3 bases: TGTGCCAGCAGCTTAACCTCTGGCCCTACACTCGAGCAGTACTTC. Its translation: CASSLTSGPTLEQYF.

This chain connects TRBV4-1 to TRBJ2-3; D is uncertain. Trimming took off 0 bases at V and 7 bases at J, with 2 bases between the two ends. Germline CDR1 MGHRA, CDR2 YSYEKL. The CDR3 loop spans 11 amino acids. CDR3 protein: CASSQENTQYF. In nucleotides, the CDR3 is TGCGCCAGCAGCCAAGAAAATACGCAGTATTTT.

The V gene is TRBV7-2, the J gene TRBJ2-7, with 15 bases that match TRBD2. Germline V gene sequence: CDR1 SGHTA, CDR2 FQGNSA. The CDR3 covers 16 residues. Trimming at V came to 7 bases and at J to 5 bases, leaving 9 bases not matched to a gene. CDR3 sequence: CASTLERTSGRDEQYF. As DNA, the CDR3 is TGTGCCAGCACCCTGGAAAGGACTAGCGGGAGGGACGAGCAGTACTTC.

This rearrangement joins TRBV19 to TRBJ1-2; D unresolved. This CDR3 comprises 13 residues. Germline CDR1 reads LNHDA; CDR2 reads SQIVND (reference sequence). Trimming left V 3 bases short and J 6 bases short, with 11 bases between. Here the CDR3 DNA reads TGTGCCAGTAGTATCGGCTCTGAGGATGGCTACACCTTC. Translation gives CASSIGSEDGYTF.